The 26 T cell receptor beta chains below were found in one sample sequenced in a study of blood T cell repertoires in COVID-19. Measured with immunoSEQ multiplex PCR; TCRdb has only the in-frame clones, and not every one. This table holds around 200,000 clones, over 75% found once. The sequenced material came from peripheral blood. These receptors were taken from a man aged 55 to 70 with acute or convalescent COVID-19.

This chain uses TRBV27 with TRBJ1-2, with 7 bases identical to TRBD1. The CDR3 consists of 14 residues. Per the germline V gene, CDR1 is MNHEY and CDR2 is SMNVEV (reference sequence). J gave up 4 bases and V 5 bases, and 7 bases lay outside the gene matches. CDR3 in amino acids: CASSPTQGLYGYTF. CDR3 sequence (DNA): TGTGCCAGCAGTCCGACACAGGGGCTCTATGGCTACACCTTC.

This clone has only one observation. The chain is built from TRBV19 and TRBJ1-5; 8 bases are a match to TRBD1. This CDR3 has 16 amino acids. The germline V gene encodes CDR1 LNHDA and CDR2 SQIVND (reference sequence). After removal of 5 bases from V and 8 bases from J, the junction contained 14 bases not matched to a gene. The CDR3: CASSLFSGTGNEPQHF. CDR3 nucleotide sequence: TGTGCCAGTAGTCTTTTCTCCGGGACAGGTAACGAGCCCCAGCATTTT.

This sequence joins TRBV7-2 and TRBJ2-7; a possible D gene is TRBD2 (5 bases). Germline V gives CDR1 SGHTA, CDR2 FQGNSA. Trimming took 1 base from V and 0 from J, leaving 13 bases between them. The CDR3 extends over 16 amino acids. CDR3 loop: CASSLGRAGTSYEQYF. CDR3 nucleotides: TGTGCCAGCAGCTTAGGGCGGGCAGGAACCTCCTACGAGCAGTACTTC.

The rearrangement links TRBV15 to TRBJ1-5; 10 nucleotides match TRBD1. Germline values: CDR1 LNHNV, CDR2 YYDKDF (reference sequence). V shed 9 bases and J 0 bases; nucleotides not matched to a gene: 2. This CDR3 is built from 14 residues. DNA of the CDR3: TGTGCCACTCGACAGGGGGCTAGCAATCAGCCCCAGCATTTT. Translated: CATRQGASNQPQHF. Variable domain in full (rest from reference TRBV15 and TRBJ1-5): DAMVIQNPRYQVTQFGKPVTLSCSQTLNHNVMYWYQQKSSQAPKLLFHYYDKDFNNEADTPDNFQSRRPNTSFCFLDIRSPGLGDTAMYLCATRQGASNQPQHFGDGTRLSIL.

Turning to this clone: An end of the junction differs from the germline gene, which may be a read error. The V and J genes are TRBV28 and TRBJ1-5, with D possibly TRBD1 on 5 matching bases. The CDR3 totals 14 residues. Germline V CDR1 and CDR2: MDHEN, SYDVKM. CDR3 nucleotides: TGCGCCAGCACCCTCCCCCACCAGGGTCAGCCCCAGCATTTT. Protein: CASTLPHQGQPQHF. Based on the CDR3 plus reference TRBV28 and TRBJ1-5, the full variable domain is DVKVTQSSRYLVKRTGEKVFLECVQDMDHENMFWYRQDPGLGLRLIYFSYDVKMKEKGDIPEGYSVSREKKERFSLILESASTNQTSMYLCASTLPHQGQPQHFGDGTRLSIL.

This chain links TRBV10-3 with TRBJ2-1, with 12 positions matching TRBD2. The J segment lost 10 bases and the V segment lost 4 bases, leaving 17 bases of the junction unmatched. The CDR3 is 18 amino acids. Germline-derived CDR1 and CDR2 are ENHRY and SYGVKD. The CDR3 coding sequence is TGTGCCATCAGTGGAGGAGAGACTAGCGGGAGCCCCGGAAGGGAGCAGTTCTTC. Translated, it gives CAISGGETSGSPGREQFF.

V usage is TRBV2 and J usage is TRBJ2-7; 10 nucleotides line up with TRBD2. J was trimmed by 2 bases and V by 5 bases; bases with no gene match: 6. Germline V gives CDR1 SNHLY, CDR2 FYNNEI. The CDR3 length is 15 residues. The CDR3, as DNA: TGTGCCAGCAGTTTAGGACTAGCGGACACCTACGAGCAGTACTTC. It codes for CASSLGLADTYEQYF.

The V gene is TRBV7-2, the J gene TRBJ2-4, with TRBD1 matching over 10 bases. Germline trimming cut 6 bases from V and 6 bases from J; bases unmatched to any gene: 11. This CDR3 contains 16 residues. Germline CDR1 and CDR2: SGHTA and FQGNSA. The CDR3 sequence: CASRPEGQGIRNIQYF. The CDR3 region has the DNA TGTGCCAGCAGACCCGAGGGACAGGGGATACGAAACATTCAGTACTTC.

This chain joins TRBV19 and TRBJ1-5; possibly TRBD1 for D (6 bases). In germline, CDR1 is LNHDA, CDR2 SQIVND (reference sequence). The CDR3 is made up of 15 amino acids. With 5 bases removed from V and 5 bases from J, the gap between germline ends came to 16 bases. CDR3 nucleotides: TGTGCCAGTAGTCCCACCCCAGGGGCCCATCAGCCCCAGCATTTT. Translating gives CASSPTPGAHQPQHF.

V and J are TRBV27 and TRBJ2-1, with TRBD2 identical over 10 bases. The length of the CDR3 is 16 residues. Looked up from germline, CDR1 is MNHEY and CDR2 is SMNVEV (reference sequence). The junction had 9 bases not matched to a gene; V was cut back by 4 bases and J by 6 bases. The chain's CDR3 is CASSSRRLAGANEQFF. As DNA, the CDR3 is TGTGCCAGCAGTTCCAGACGGCTAGCGGGAGCCAATGAGCAGTTCTTC.

The chain combines TRBV9 with TRBJ2-1; D remains unclear. The V gene lost 0 bases and the J gene lost 4 bases, with 11 bases spanning the gap. CDR1 and CDR2 (germline): SGDLS, YYNGEE. CDR3 size: 15 residues. The CDR3 sequence is CASSVGSSAYNEQFF. CDR3 in DNA: TGTGCCAGCAGCGTAGGTTCTAGTGCATACAATGAGCAGTTCTTC.

V is TRBV5-1 and J is TRBJ2-3; 12 nucleotides match TRBD2. CDR3 length: 16 residues. V was pared by 7 bases and J by 4 bases, with 10 bases of the junction left unmatched. From germline, CDR1 is SGHRS and CDR2 YFSETQ. The CDR3 is CASAASGRAGADTQYF. The CDR3 region has the DNA TGCGCCAGCGCAGCTAGCGGGAGGGCCGGGGCAGATACGCAGTATTTT.

The J gene is TRBJ2-5, the V gene TRBV18; 7 nucleotides agree with TRBD2. This CDR3 spans 13 amino acids. Germline-derived CDR1 and CDR2 are KGHSH and LQKENI. Trimming took 6 bases from V and 5 from J; bases not matched to a gene: 6. CDR3 DNA sequence: TGTGCCAGCTCCCTACCGGGGGGTGAGACCCAGTACTTC. As protein: CASSLPGGETQYF. The full variable domain, its missing parts supplied by reference TRBV18 and TRBJ2-5, is NAGVMQNPRHLVRRRGQEARLRCSPMKGHSHVYWYRQLPEEGLKFMVYLQKENIIDESGMPKERFSAEFPKEGPSILRIQQVVRGDSAAYFCASSLPGGETQYFGPGTRLLVL.

CDR3 nucleotide sequence: TGTGCCAGCAGCCAGGAATCCGGGACTACCTACAATGAGCAGTTCTTC. Its translation: CASSQESGTTYNEQFF. The chain couples TRBV4-2 to TRBJ2-1; 7 nucleotides align to TRBD2. With 3 bases clipped from V and 2 bases from J, the junction kept 7 bases outside the gene matches. The length of the CDR3 is 16 residues. CDR1 LGHNA and CDR2 YNFKEQ come from the germline V gene.

The chain is built from TRBV27 and TRBJ2-5; 7 nucleotides align to TRBD2. Trimming removed 5 bases from V and 3 bases from J; junction bases left unmatched: 12. Germline CDR1 and CDR2: MNHEY and SMNVEV (reference sequence). The CDR3 loop spans 16 amino acids. CDR3 sequence: CASSAALGTTKETQYF. CDR3 nucleotide sequence: TGTGCCAGCAGTGCCGCACTCGGGACTACTAAAGAGACCCAGTACTTC.

The V gene is TRBV28, the J gene TRBJ1-5; tentatively, D is TRBD1 (6 bases). CDR1 and CDR2 from the germline V gene are MDHEN and SYDVKM. This CDR3 is built from 15 residues. V lost 2 bases to trimming and J lost 3 bases, with 11 bases between them. The chain's CDR3 is CASSLGHRVNQPQHF. CDR3 in DNA: TGTGCCAGCAGTTTAGGGCACAGGGTCAATCAGCCCCAGCATTTT.

The chain recombines TRBV12-3 or TRBV12-4 with TRBJ1-1; 7 positions match TRBD1. The CDR3 covers 13 residues. J gave up 3 bases and V 6 bases, and 4 bases lay outside the gene matches. The CDR3 sequence is CASSTGEYTEAFF. In DNA, the CDR3 is TGTGCCAGCAGCACAGGGGAGTACACTGAAGCTTTCTTT.

This CDR3 is CASSSRELGKNIQYF. The CDR3 region has the DNA TGTGCCAGCAGTTCGCGGGAGTTGGGCAAAAACATTCAGTACTTC. The chain combines TRBV28 with TRBJ2-4; 7 nucleotides agree with TRBD2. The J segment lost 3 bases and the V segment lost 4 bases, leaving 6 bases of the junction unmatched. Per the germline V gene, CDR1 is MDHEN and CDR2 is SYDVKM. The CDR3 is 15 amino acids. Full variable domain (missing parts from reference TRBV28 and TRBJ2-4): DVKVTQSSRYLVKRTGEKVFLECVQDMDHENMFWYRQDPGLGLRLIYFSYDVKMKEKGDIPEGYSVSREKKERFSLILESASTNQTSMYLCASSSRELGKNIQYFGAGTRLSVL.

V usage is TRBV15 and J usage is TRBJ2-1; maybe TRBD2 (5 bases). CDR3 length: 16 amino acids. V dropped 0 bases and J dropped 7 bases, with 16 bases sitting between them. From germline, CDR1 is LNHNV and CDR2 YYDKDF (reference sequence). This CDR3 reads CATSRDDRASGNEQFF. The CDR3 DNA reads TGTGCCACCAGCAGAGATGATAGGGCATCGGGAAATGAGCAGTTCTTC.

V is TRBV9 and J is TRBJ2-1; 9 nucleotides line up with TRBD2. Germline V gene lookup returns CDR1 SGDLS and CDR2 YYNGEE. The CDR3 extends over 16 amino acids. V trimming: 0 bases; J trimming: 7 bases; junction bases outside the gene matches: 8. The CDR3 region is CASSVDAGGPPNEQFF. For the CDR3, the DNA is TGTGCCAGCAGCGTAGATGCGGGAGGGCCCCCGAATGAGCAGTTCTTC.

V and J are TRBV21-1 and TRBJ2-3; the table names TRBD2, a call not compared with the DNA. TRBV21-1 is labeled a pseudogene. CDR3 length: 14 amino acids. CDR3 residues: CASSNLAGELTQYF. DNA of the CDR3: TGTGCCAGCAGCAACCTAGCGGGAGAACTTACGCAGTATTTT.

The chain has TRBV12-3 or TRBV12-4 and TRBJ2-7, with D unresolved. The germline V and J ends were trimmed by 6 bases and 6 bases, with 15 bases remaining between them. The CDR3 has 13 residues. The CDR3 sequence: CASSPTTNGEQYF. Here the CDR3 DNA reads TGTGCCAGCAGCCCAACTACAAATGGCGAGCAGTACTTC.

This clone was counted once. The V and J genes are TRBV5-5 and TRBJ2-6; no clear D gene. V shed 7 bases and J shed 0 bases, with 14 bases lying between them. The CDR3 totals 16 residues. The germline V gene has CDR1 SGHKS and CDR2 YYEKEE (reference sequence). CDR3 in amino acids: CASCLSENSGANVLTF. In nucleotides, the CDR3 is TGTGCCAGCTGTTTAAGCGAGAACTCTGGGGCCAACGTCCTGACTTTC.

The chain is built from TRBV29-1 and TRBJ1-1; 8 bases fit TRBD1. The germline gives CDR1 SQVTM, CDR2 ANQGSEA. The CDR3 runs to 15 residues. J gave up 1 base and V 6 bases, and 10 bases lay outside the gene matches. In DNA form, the CDR3 reads TGCAGCGTGGCAGGACAGGGAAGATCGAACACTGAAGCTTTCTTT. As protein: CSVAGQGRSNTEAFF.

The chain recombines TRBV5-1 with TRBJ2-5, with TRBD2 matching 8 bases. The CDR3 extends over 14 amino acids. Germline loops: CDR1 SGHRS, CDR2 YFSETQ. V was pared by 2 bases and J by 1 base, with 1 base of the junction left unmatched. The chain's CDR3 is CASSFGGAQETQYF. CDR3 nucleotide sequence: TGCGCCAGCAGCTTCGGGGGGGCCCAAGAGACCCAGTACTTC.

The chain is built from TRBV19 and TRBJ2-5; 12 nucleotides match TRBD1. The junction had 3 bases not matched to a gene; V was cut back by 5 bases and J by 2 bases. This CDR3 comprises 15 residues. Germline loops: CDR1 LNHDA, CDR2 SQIVND (reference sequence). The chain's CDR3 is CASSPGQGAQETQYF. CDR3 DNA: TGTGCCAGTAGTCCGGGACAGGGGGCTCAAGAGACCCAGTACTTC.